This record looks at one T cell receptor beta chain sequence and its context. This sample was included in a study of blood T cell repertoires in COVID-19. Overall study: The samples span acute and convalescent COVID-19 from the United States, Italy and Spain. T cells, B-cell-depleted T cells, or PBMCs supplied cDNA or gDNA.

How the authors handled the data: Amplification of reference gene primers was used by the study to estimate nucleated cell counts. Here immunoSEQ multiplex PCR was the method, and the copy in TCRdb shows in-frame clones only, minus some. V and J calls and clone size are as listed in that table; D and trimming were resolved from the DNA. The top ten hold 9% to 13% of the sample, which has 120,000 or so clones, 80% to 90% seen once. Sequenced input: peripheral blood. This clonotype was obtained from a human donor in a cohort sampled during active COVID-19.

CDR3 sequence reads: CASSFHYEQYF. The CDR3 DNA reads TGTGCCAGCAGCTTCCACTACGAGCAGTACTTC. The chain couples TRBV14 to TRBJ2-7; D is uncertain. The CDR3 runs 11 residues. CDR1 and CDR2 from the germline V gene are SGHDN and FVKESK. The germline V and J ends were trimmed by 5 bases and 3 bases, with 5 bases remaining between them.